Listed below are T cell receptor beta chains from one sample, sequenced in a study of vaccination and CD4 T cells after COVID-19. Antigen specificity for these receptors is unknown. TCRdb used MiXCR to reprocess the PCR reads, holding one entry per CDR3 protein. The top ten clones hold almost 35% of a sample with thousands of distinct CDR3 sequences, 40% of them seen once. The sequencing input was CD4+ T cells from blood, cultured in vitro. These receptors originate from a human donor who had recovered from COVID-19. CDR3s include the opening cysteine and the closing phenylalanine or tryptophan. Fields, in order: CDR3 length, V gene, clone size, CDR3 protein. Clone sizes are given selectively: once, few, many, or a class where the clone is expanded.

cdr3_length: 15
v_call: TRBV27
clone_size: medium-sized
cdr3_aa: CASSLSSGGYTEAFF

cdr3_length: 15
v_call: TRBV7-8
clone_size: few
cdr3_aa: CASSRIAGGIYEQYF

cdr3_length: 14
v_call: TRBV7-9
clone_size: NA
cdr3_aa: CASSLGTLNTEAFF

cdr3_length: 14
v_call: TRBV2
clone_size: NA
cdr3_aa: CASRRRGSQETQYF

cdr3_length: 16
v_call: TRBV27
clone_size: few
cdr3_aa: CASSRQGRMAKNIQYF

cdr3_length: 15
v_call: TRBV4-2
clone_size: NA
cdr3_aa: CASSQQDSSYNEQFF

cdr3_length: 15
v_call: TRBV6-5
clone_size: NA
cdr3_aa: CASSYSTLGSYEQYF

cdr3_length: 14
v_call: TRBV7-2
clone_size: few
cdr3_aa: CASSPRPASGRLRF

cdr3_length: 14
v_call: TRBV7-2
clone_size: NA
cdr3_aa: CASSQNRGGEKLFF

cdr3_length: 16
v_call: TRBV12-3/TRBV12-4
clone_size: NA
cdr3_aa: CASSLGTTTGSYEQYF

cdr3_length: 13
v_call: TRBV6-4
clone_size: NA
cdr3_aa: CASRPQGGGGYTF

cdr3_length: 14
v_call: TRBV20-1
clone_size: NA
cdr3_aa: CSAAKTSYYNEQFF

cdr3_length: 15
v_call: TRBV9
clone_size: NA
cdr3_aa: CASSVGPVPNEKLFF

cdr3_length: 13
v_call: TRBV6-2/TRBV6-3
clone_size: few
cdr3_aa: CASSRPNIYEQYF

cdr3_length: 15
v_call: TRBV6-2/TRBV6-3
clone_size: NA
cdr3_aa: CASSRGDPSYNEQFF

cdr3_length: 14
v_call: TRBV20-1
clone_size: few
cdr3_aa: CSASQDGGRETQYF

cdr3_length: 18
v_call: TRBV2
clone_size: few
cdr3_aa: CASSGGTGRGGSNQPQHF

cdr3_length: 13
v_call: TRBV18
clone_size: NA
cdr3_aa: CASSTGQGYTIYF

cdr3_length: 14
v_call: TRBV7-2
clone_size: medium-sized
cdr3_aa: CASSPYQRDYEQYF

cdr3_length: 17
v_call: TRBV6-1
clone_size: few
cdr3_aa: CASSGHLSGGALETQYF

cdr3_length: 17
v_call: TRBV20-1
clone_size: NA
cdr3_aa: CSARGGSGSTSTGELFF

cdr3_length: 14
v_call: TRBV20-1
clone_size: NA
cdr3_aa: CSARVVGETYEQYF

cdr3_length: 17
v_call: TRBV6-1
clone_size: few
cdr3_aa: CATTPGQGFPLNYGYTF

cdr3_length: 13
v_call: TRBV7-9
clone_size: NA
cdr3_aa: CASSLGQGFGYTF

cdr3_length: 13
v_call: TRBV7-2
clone_size: few
cdr3_aa: CASSPGRGYGYTF

cdr3_length: 12
v_call: TRBV13
clone_size: NA
cdr3_aa: CASSEGHYGYTF

cdr3_length: 16
v_call: TRBV9
clone_size: NA
cdr3_aa: CASSALGPNPLYGYTF

cdr3_length: 15
v_call: TRBV6-1
clone_size: NA
cdr3_aa: CASSAPVGAIAPQHF

cdr3_length: 16
v_call: TRBV12-3/TRBV12-4
clone_size: NA
cdr3_aa: CASSLGGTSGTYEQYF

cdr3_length: 11
v_call: TRBV20-1
clone_size: few
cdr3_aa: CSATRRSGYTF

cdr3_length: 15
v_call: TRBV15
clone_size: NA
cdr3_aa: CATSRGTSESYEQYF

cdr3_length: 15
v_call: TRBV20-1
clone_size: few
cdr3_aa: CSARDAQAGRETQYF

cdr3_length: 14
v_call: TRBV6-1
clone_size: few
cdr3_aa: CASSAGTSADTQYF

cdr3_length: 15
v_call: TRBV18
clone_size: few
cdr3_aa: CASSPPNKNTGELFF

cdr3_length: 15
v_call: TRBV24-1
clone_size: few
cdr3_aa: CATSDIGQSYNEQFF

cdr3_length: 15
v_call: TRBV6-1
clone_size: few
cdr3_aa: CASSGQGAGNYGYTF

cdr3_length: 13
v_call: TRBV6-1
clone_size: large
cdr3_aa: CASRFQGGGEQYF

cdr3_length: 16
v_call: TRBV20-1
clone_size: few
cdr3_aa: CSARDQQAPMNTEAFF

cdr3_length: 13
v_call: TRBV29-1
clone_size: NA
cdr3_aa: CSGDSGGVDTQYF

cdr3_length: 19
v_call: TRBV7-2
clone_size: NA
cdr3_aa: CASSTPEARRWNRQETQYF

cdr3_length: 17
v_call: TRBV12-3/TRBV12-4
clone_size: large
cdr3_aa: CASSFSVERGGPETQYF

cdr3_length: 13
v_call: TRBV20-1
clone_size: NA
cdr3_aa: CSARDQDLEKLFF

cdr3_length: 12
v_call: TRBV28
clone_size: NA
cdr3_aa: CASKEGNQPQHF